This T cell receptor beta chain was sequenced in a study of shared clonotypes between healthy human individuals. Study outcomes and limitations: Among the subsets, naive ones generally showed larger estimated richness than memory ones. It was observed that about 5% of naive CD4 clonotypes were shared across a few donors. It was expected that sequencing depth would affect clonotype sharing among donors.

V lost 7 bases, J lost 3 bases, and 9 bases lay in between. There are 12 residues in the CDR3. CDR1 is WNHNN and CDR2 is SYGVQD in the germline V gene (reference sequence). The protocol was immunoSEQ multiplex PCR, while the TCRdb copy is restricted to in-frame clones and leaves out a portion. The table includes 2 million to 2.5 million clones, under 97% detected once. As concerns this clone: Its antigen is still unknown.

Donors, healthy HIV-negative adults, lacked recent acute infections or vaccinations. The rearrangement joins TRBV10-1 to TRBJ1-2; possibly TRBD1 for D (5 bases). What was sequenced was naive CD4+ T cells sorted from blood. Described subset: CD45RA+ positively selected. This clonotype was obtained from a young man in good health. This CDR3 reads CASMGRDYGYTF. The CDR3 bases are TGCGCCAGCATGGGGCGGGACTATGGCTACACCTTC.